This TCR beta chain was identified during a study of OX40 agonist ivuxolimab in advanced cancers. For the study at large: Patient treatment consisted of intravenous ivuxolimab administration every 2 weeks at 0.01 to 10 mg/kg. General study results and limits: Determination of antigen specificity was not performed for the expanded peripheral T cells.

Notes on this clone: Its cognate antigen is unknown.

TCRdb's copy holds only in-frame clones and misses some; the assay was immunoSEQ multiplex PCR. This table has about 77,000 clones, roughly 91% appearing once. CDR1 WNHNN and CDR2 SYGVQD come from the germline V gene (reference sequence). Trimming stripped 4 bases from V and 8 bases from J, with 17 bases between. This CDR3 is 14 amino acids long. This sequence joins TRBV10-1 and TRBJ1-2; D is unclear. This TCR came from an adult with an advanced solid tumor such as melanoma, head and neck, liver or kidney cancer. Sequences were derived from CD4+ or CD8+ T cells sorted from blood, sampled in a trial of the OX40 agonist ivuxolimab. The CDR3 sequence: CASSVRWGIIGYTF. The CDR3 coding sequence is TGCGCCAGCAGTGTTCGGTGGGGAATAATCGGCTACACCTTC.